Below are 4 T cell receptor beta chains sequenced from a single sample in a study of CD8+ T cells in alopecia areata. Regarding treatment: oral pan-JAK inhibitor, 5-10 mg twice daily. The sequencing template was cDNA reverse transcribed from extracted RNA. Sequenced by immunoSEQ multiplex PCR; TCRdb stores in-frame clones only, minus some. This table has 110,000 or so clones, approximately 59% appearing once. This specimen was CD8+ T cells sorted from blood, taken at week 4, from a patient treated with tofacitinib. These receptors were obtained from a human donor with alopecia areata.

This clone came up a few times. The rearrangement uses TRBV30 and TRBJ2-2, with D perhaps TRBD1 (5 bases). Trimming removed 6 bases from V and 5 bases from J, with 16 bases in between. In germline, CDR1 is GTSNPN, CDR2 SVGIG (reference sequence). The CDR3 sequence is 14 residues long. The CDR3 sequence: CACPAPRATGELFF. Here the CDR3 DNA reads TGTGCCTGTCCCGCCCCCAGGGCAACCGGGGAGCTGTTTTTT.

The chain combines TRBV20-1 with TRBJ1-5; D is ambiguous. Between the trimmed V and J ends, which lost 6 bases and 8 bases, there was a span of 11 bases. The CDR3 extends over 11 amino acids. Germline V gene sequence: CDR1 DFQATT, CDR2 SNEGSKA (reference sequence). CDR3 region: CSARSGEPQHF. CDR3 coding DNA: TGCAGTGCCCGCTCCGGGGAGCCCCAGCATTTT.

The V gene is TRBV30, the J gene TRBJ1-2; 9 nucleotides line up with TRBD1. V lost 4 bases, J lost 2 bases, and 5 bases stayed unmatched. The CDR3 is made up of 14 amino acids. Germline loops: CDR1 GTSNPN, CDR2 SVGIG (reference sequence). The CDR3 DNA is TGTGCCTGGACCCCAGGACAGGGGAACTATGGCTACACCTTC. This sequence encodes CAWTPGQGNYGYTF.

This rearrangement joins TRBV29-1 to TRBJ1-1, with 7 nucleotides matching TRBD1. The CDR3 has 11 residues. The germline V gene has CDR1 SQVTM and CDR2 ANQGSEA. Trimming at V came to 8 bases and at J to 11 bases, leaving 11 bases not matched to a gene. The CDR3 here is CSSEGQGGAFF. DNA of the CDR3: TGCAGCTCTGAGGGGCAGGGGGGCGCTTTCTTT.